One sample yielded the 30 T cell receptor beta chains listed below, sequenced in a study of T cell responses to AZD1222 COVID-19 vaccine (dated by TCRdb to the early 2020s). Library prep was done by the immunoSEQ multiplex PCR assay. TCRdb re-hosts the immuneACCESS table, in-frame sequences only. Its copies lack some clones; in the studies checked, an unresolved V gene accounts for under half of them, and the cause for the rest is not known. A total of under 130,000 clones appear in this sample, over 85% of them only once. Jointly, the top ten make up less than 2.5% of the sample. The sample's time point, from its label and the paper: baseline before first vaccination. The source was peripheral blood, collected on day 0 of AZD1222 vaccination. These TCRs come from an adult in good health.

The chain uses TRBV28 and TRBJ2-3, with a tentative D call TRBD1 (5 bases). This CDR3 comprises 14 residues. Between the trimmed V and J ends, which lost 4 bases and 2 bases, there was a span of 10 bases. From germline, CDR1 is MDHEN and CDR2 SYDVKM. CDR3 coding DNA: TGTGCCAGCAGTTGGGGCGGAAACACAGATACGCAGTATTTT. Translated: CASSWGGNTDTQYF.

V usage is TRBV29-1 and J usage is TRBJ1-1, with a weak D call TRBD1 (5 bases). V shed 7 bases and J shed 5 bases, with 14 bases lying between them. This CDR3 is built from 12 residues. Looked up from germline, CDR1 is SQVTM and CDR2 is ANQGSEA. This CDR3 reads CSAVLGRTEAFF. The DNA for the CDR3 is TGCAGCGCCGTATTGGGGCGGACTGAAGCTTTCTTT.

This chain joins TRBV28 and TRBJ1-5, with 7 bases fitting TRBD1. Unmatched junction bases numbered 12, after V lost 1 base and J lost 6 bases. The germline gives CDR1 MDHEN, CDR2 SYDVKM. This CDR3 has 17 amino acids. Here the CDR3 reads CASSLFIWQGVSQPQHF. The CDR3 DNA follows: TGTGCCAGCAGTTTATTCATCTGGCAGGGGGTGAGTCAGCCCCAGCATTTT.

This chain joins TRBV6-6 and TRBJ1-4; the D is unclear. CDR1 and CDR2 (germline): MNHNY, SVGAGI (reference sequence). Trimming pared 2 bases from V and 8 bases from J, leaving 12 bases between. The length of the CDR3 is 14 residues. The CDR3 protein is CASSYSGEREKLFF. Written as DNA, the CDR3 is TGTGCCAGCAGTTACAGCGGCGAGAGAGAAAAACTGTTTTTT.

The chain uses TRBV5-4 and TRBJ2-7; D may match TRBD1 or TRBD2 (5 bases each). Germline CDR1 is SGHNT and CDR2 is YYREEE (reference sequence). Trimming pared 5 bases from V and 2 bases from J, leaving 17 bases between. This CDR3 has 15 amino acids. DNA of the CDR3: TGTGCCAGCAGTCGGGACCCAGGAAGAGCCTACGAGCAGTACTTC. It specifies CASSRDPGRAYEQYF.

The J gene is TRBJ2-5, the V gene TRBV2; D gene uncertain. The V end lost 6 bases, the J end lost 2 bases, and 4 bases lay between the germline ends. The CDR3 spans 11 residues. CDR1 SNHLY and CDR2 FYNNEI come from the germline V gene. CDR3 sequence reads: CASSPQETQYF. The CDR3 nucleotides are TGTGCCAGCAGCCCGCAAGAGACCCAGTACTTC.

This rearrangement joins TRBV6-5 to TRBJ1-2, with D hard to call. The V gene's germline CDR1 is MNHEY and CDR2 SVGAGI. V lost 0 bases, J lost 1 base, and 9 bases lay in between. The CDR3 extends over 15 amino acids. CDR3 in amino acids: CASSYSGRINYGYTF. The CDR3 DNA reads TGTGCCAGCAGTTACTCCGGACGGATTAACTATGGCTACACCTTC.

V gene TRBV6-1 combines with J gene TRBJ1-3; D uncertain. The CDR3 consists of 16 residues. The germline CDR1 and CDR2 sequences are MNHNS and SASEGT. Trimming removed 4 bases from V and 0 bases from J, with 13 bases in between. The DNA for the CDR3 is TGTGCCAGCAGTGTTGATGGGAACCCCTCTGGAAACACCATATATTTT. Its translation: CASSVDGNPSGNTIYF.

This chain connects TRBV3-1 (or the pseudogene TRBV3-2) to TRBJ1-2; D ambiguous. The CDR3 is 17 amino acids. Germline V gives CDR1 LGHDT, CDR2 YNNKEL (reference sequence). V lost 0 bases, J lost 8 bases, and 22 bases lay in between. The DNA of the CDR3 is TGTGCCAGCAGCCAAGATGACTCTTGGAGGATCGCTGACGGCTACACCTTC. Translation gives CASSQDDSWRIADGYTF.

The rearrangement uses TRBV5-1 and TRBJ2-4; 14 bases line up with TRBD2. The CDR3 length is 15 residues. The germline V gene encodes CDR1 SGHRS and CDR2 YFSETQ. The trim removed 7 bases at V and 7 bases at J, leaving 7 bases unmatched. The CDR3: CASRLAGGPWNIQYF. CDR3 coding DNA: TGCGCCAGCCGACTAGCGGGGGGGCCCTGGAACATTCAGTACTTC.

The chain employs TRBV19 and TRBJ2-7; D is ambiguous. V lost 1 base to trimming and J lost 1 base, with 8 bases between them. The CDR3 runs 14 residues. CDR1 is LNHDA, CDR2 SQIVND, per germline (reference sequence). Here the CDR3 reads CASSIGAGSYEQYF. The CDR3 region has the DNA TGTGCCAGTAGTATAGGGGCAGGTTCCTACGAGCAGTACTTC.

V usage is TRBV29-1 and J usage is TRBJ1-1; no reliable D call. V dropped 6 bases and J dropped 1 base, with 12 bases sitting between them. The CDR3 runs 13 residues. Germline-derived CDR1 and CDR2 are SQVTM and ANQGSEA. CDR3: CSVKEGGNTEAFF. DNA of the CDR3: TGCAGCGTGAAGGAGGGAGGGAACACTGAAGCTTTCTTT.

The gene calls are TRBV19 and TRBJ1-2, with 7 bases fitting TRBD1. The CDR3 is 13 amino acids. Germline V lookup: CDR1 LNHDA, CDR2 SQIVND (reference sequence). The V segment lost 7 bases and the J segment 8 bases; nucleotides outside the gene matches: 10. CDR3 amino acids: CASTPDRPRGYTF. The CDR3 DNA is TGTGCCAGTACTCCGGACAGGCCGAGGGGCTACACCTTC.

The CDR3 is CASSQDLAGKNIQYF. CDR3 bases: TGTGCCAGCAGCCAAGATTTAGCGGGCAAAAACATTCAGTACTTC. V usage is TRBV4-2 and J usage is TRBJ2-4; 7 bases are a match to TRBD2. Germline values: CDR1 LGHNA, CDR2 YNFKEQ. This CDR3 has 15 residues. Unmatched junction bases numbered 2, after V lost 0 bases and J lost 3 bases.

The chain couples TRBV27 to TRBJ2-7; 9 positions match TRBD1. Germline CDR1 is MNHEY and CDR2 is SMNVEV (reference sequence). This CDR3 is 15 amino acids long. V was clipped by 5 bases and J by 1 base; unmatched bases: 6. CDR3: CASSPGTGLSYEQYF. The CDR3 region has the DNA TGTGCCAGCAGTCCCGGGACAGGGTTATCCTACGAGCAGTACTTC.

The chain's CDR3 is CASSFTSSEQFF. CDR3 sequence (DNA): TGTGCCAGCAGTTTTACTAGCAGTGAGCAGTTCTTC. The rearrangement uses TRBV27 and TRBJ2-1, with D maybe TRBD2 (6 bases). V was shortened by 3 bases and J by 9 bases, with 9 bases between the two germline ends. The CDR3 sequence is 12 residues long. CDR1 is MNHEY, CDR2 SMNVEV, per germline (reference sequence).

CDR3 in DNA: TGCGCCAGCAGCATGCGAGCGGGGGGGCAAAACAATGAGCAGTTCTTC. Encoded protein: CASSMRAGGQNNEQFF. V and J are TRBV5-1 and TRBJ2-1; 10 positions agree with TRBD2. CDR1 and CDR2 (germline): SGHRS, YFSETQ. The CDR3 is 16 residues long. J was trimmed by 5 bases and V by 4 bases; bases with no gene match: 9.

V and J are TRBV7-9 and TRBJ2-1; D remains unclear. Germline CDR1 is SEHNR and CDR2 is FQNEAQ (reference sequence). This CDR3 contains 12 residues. Trimming removed 2 bases at V and 8 bases at J, with 7 bases between. In nucleotides, the CDR3 is TGTGCCAGCAGCTTATATGAGGATGAGCAGTTCTTC. Protein product: CASSLYEDEQFF. Complete variable domain (other parts from reference TRBV7-9 and TRBJ2-1): DTGVSQNPRHKITKRGQNVTFRCDPISEHNRLYWYRQTLGQGPEFLTYFQNEAQLEKSRLLSDRFSAERPKGSFSTLEIQRTEQGDSAMYLCASSLYEDEQFFGPGTRLTVL.

The J gene is TRBJ2-2, the V gene TRBV9; 11 bases match TRBD2. V shed 4 bases, J shed 4 bases, and the junction held 6 bases outside the gene matches. CDR1 and CDR2 from the germline V gene are SGDLS and YYNGEE. This CDR3 has 16 amino acids. The CDR3 coding sequence is TGTGCCAGCAGCCTAGGGACTAGCGGTACCACCGGGGAGCTGTTTTTT. Protein sequence: CASSLGTSGTTGELFF. Full variable domain (remainder filled in from reference TRBV9 and TRBJ2-2): DSGVTQTPKHLITATGQRVTLRCSPRSGDLSVYWYQQSLDQGLQFLIQYYNGEERAKGNILERFSAQQFPDLHSELNLSSLELGDSALYFCASSLGTSGTTGELFFGEGSRLTVL.

The CDR3 spells CASSLGGTGGFNNQPQHF. The CDR3 bases are TGTGCCAGCAGCTTAGGGGGAACAGGGGGGTTTAACAATCAGCCCCAGCATTTT. The chain combines TRBV7-8 with TRBJ1-5; 8 bases line up with TRBD1. V trimming: 1 base; J trimming: 3 bases; junction bases outside the gene matches: 11. This CDR3 comprises 18 residues. Germline lookup yields CDR1 SGHVS and CDR2 FQNEAQ. Full variable domain (missing parts from reference TRBV7-8 and TRBJ1-5): GAGVSQSPRYKVAKRGQDVALRCDPISGHVSLFWYQQALGQGPEFLTYFQNEAQLDKSGLPSDRFFAERPEGSVSTLKIQRTQQEDSAVYLCASSLGGTGGFNNQPQHFGDGTRLSIL.

This clone was counted a single time. The V and J genes are TRBV11-2 and TRBJ1-3, with TRBD1 matching over 10 bases. CDR1 is SGHAT and CDR2 is FQNNGV in the germline V gene. The CDR3 sequence is 16 residues long. V shed 2 bases, J shed 3 bases, and the junction held 4 bases outside the gene matches. CDR3 in amino acids: CASSLTDRGLGNTIYF. Written as DNA, the CDR3 is TGTGCCAGCAGCTTAACCGACAGGGGGCTTGGAAACACCATATATTTT.

CDR3 sequence reads: CSVDTRSYGYTF. The CDR3, as DNA: TGCAGCGTTGACACGCGTTCCTATGGCTACACCTTC. V is TRBV29-1 and J is TRBJ1-2, with no clear D. The length of the CDR3 is 12 residues. Germline CDR1 is SQVTM and CDR2 is ANQGSEA. Trimming left V 3 bases short and J 4 bases short, with 9 bases between.

The genes are TRBV10-1 and TRBJ2-3; either TRBD1 or TRBD2 may fit D (5 bases each). CDR3 length: 17 residues. Germline lookup yields CDR1 WNHNN and CDR2 SYGVQD (reference sequence). The V end was cut by 0 bases, the J end by 3 bases, with 16 bases between. DNA of the CDR3: TGCGCCAGCAGTGAGTCCCCCGAAACGGGGACGACAGATACGCAGTATTTT. Protein: CASSESPETGTTDTQYF.

The rearrangement links TRBV12-3 or TRBV12-4 to TRBJ1-2; the D is unclear. Deletions cut 3 bases from V and 2 bases from J, with 7 bases between. This CDR3 has 13 residues. This chain's CDR3 is CASSFSANYGYTF. The CDR3 nucleotides read TGTGCCAGCAGTTTTTCGGCAAACTATGGCTACACCTTC.

This chain connects TRBV30 to TRBJ1-3; no clear D gene. The CDR3 has 14 amino acids. The V and J ends lost 5 bases and 0 bases respectively, with 11 bases between them. CDR1 is GTSNPN and CDR2 is SVGIG in the germline V gene (reference sequence). The CDR3 DNA sequence: TGTGCCTGGTGCCGAGTCAGCTCTGGAAACACCATATATTTT. Translated: CAWCRVSSGNTIYF. Variable domain in full (rest from reference TRBV30 and TRBJ1-3): SQTIHQWPATLVQPVGSPLSLECTVEGTSNPNLYWYRQAAGRGLQLLFYSVGIGQISSEVPQNLSASRPQDRQFILSSKKLLLSDSGFYLCAWCRVSSGNTIYFGEGSWLTVV.

J is TRBJ1-2 and V is TRBV29-1, with D hard to call. The V end was cut by 7 bases, the J end by 4 bases, with 16 bases between. This CDR3 contains 13 residues. Germline CDR1 reads SQVTM; CDR2 reads ANQGSEA. Written as DNA, the CDR3 is TGCAGCGCATACAGTTCAGGTGGCTATGGCTACACCTTC. Protein sequence: CSAYSSGGYGYTF.

The chain links TRBV9 to TRBJ2-1; D remains ambiguous. Deletions cut 4 bases from V and 3 bases from J, with 11 bases between. The CDR3 loop spans 14 amino acids. In germline, CDR1 is SGDLS, CDR2 YYNGEE. CDR3: CASSLSGDYNEQFF. The CDR3, as DNA: TGTGCCAGCAGCCTTAGTGGGGACTACAATGAGCAGTTCTTC.

The V and J genes are TRBV4-3 and TRBJ2-7; 8 positions agree with TRBD2. Trimming at V came to 0 bases and at J to 6 bases, leaving 13 bases not matched to a gene. CDR3 length: 17 amino acids. CDR1 LGHNA and CDR2 YSLEER come from the germline V gene. CDR3 loop: CASSQDARSGGTAEQYF. CDR3 DNA sequence: TGCGCCAGCAGCCAAGATGCCCGCAGCGGGGGCACCGCCGAGCAGTACTTC.

V is TRBV3-1 (or the pseudogene TRBV3-2) and J is TRBJ1-1; D might be TRBD1 (5 bases). V gave up 4 bases and J gave up 13 bases, with 19 bases separating them. Germline V lookup: CDR1 LGHDT, CDR2 YNNKEL (reference sequence). The CDR3 has 13 residues. The CDR3 region is CASSPLLGGEVFF. CDR3 bases: TGTGCCAGCAGCCCCTTACTCGGGGGGGAGGTTTTCTTT.

V and J are TRBV6-5 and TRBJ1-1; D gene unclear. The V gene lost 9 bases and the J gene lost 6 bases, with 17 bases spanning the gap. The V gene's germline CDR1 is MNHEY and CDR2 SVGAGI. The CDR3 spans 13 residues. In DNA, the CDR3 is TGTGCCAGTTTTAACTCCCCAAACCCTGAAGCTTTCTTT. It codes for CASFNSPNPEAFF.